These 11 T cell receptor beta chains were all obtained from the same sample, sequenced in a study of shared clonotypes between healthy human individuals. Some clones are missing from TCRdb's copy, which holds only in-frame ones; the method was immunoSEQ multiplex PCR. The sample has about 1.1 million clones; approximately 80% are singletons. The source material was memory CD4+ T cells from PBMCs. Subset meaning: CD45RA-negative fraction. The receptor set was obtained from a man younger than 35 in good health. Some clones in this sample may be carry-over from other donors' samples.

J is TRBJ1-5 and V is TRBV19; D is unresolved. The CDR3 loop spans 14 amino acids. The V gene's germline CDR1 is LNHDA and CDR2 SQIVND (reference sequence). Trimming removed 3 bases from V and 2 bases from J, with 8 bases in between. The DNA of the CDR3 is TGTGCCAGTAGTATTTTTTCGGGCAATCAGCCCCAGCATTTT. Translation: CASSIFSGNQPQHF.

This chain uses TRBV28 with TRBJ2-7; TRBD1 matches 8 bases. In germline, CDR1 is MDHEN, CDR2 SYDVKM. The CDR3 covers 13 residues. J was trimmed by 3 bases and V by 5 bases; bases with no gene match: 3. The CDR3 loop is CASSRDRIYEQYF. CDR3 in DNA: TGTGCCAGCAGTCGGGACAGGATCTACGAGCAGTACTTC.

The chain uses TRBV19 and TRBJ2-6; weak D call: TRBD2 (6 bases). In germline, CDR1 is LNHDA, CDR2 SQIVND (reference sequence). Trimming took 9 bases from V and 0 from J, leaving 21 bases between them. This CDR3 is built from 18 residues. The CDR3 region has the DNA TGTGCCAGCTCGTTTTGGCGGGGAGGTCGCTCTGGGGCCAACGTCCTGACTTTC. This gives the protein CASSFWRGGRSGANVLTF.

The chain carries TRBV5-3 and TRBJ2-7; possible D gene TRBD2, 5 bases. TRBV5-3 carries the ORF label, with uncertain function. V was shortened by 0 bases and J by 2 bases, with 9 bases between the two germline ends. CDR3 size: 14 residues. This CDR3 reads CARSLVACPYEQYF. The CDR3 coding sequence is TGTGCCAGAAGCTTGGTAGCGTGTCCCTACGAGCAGTACTTC.

The chain employs TRBV7-9 and TRBJ1-1; D not certain. In germline, CDR1 is SEHNR, CDR2 FQNEAQ (reference sequence). This CDR3 comprises 15 residues. Trimming shortened V by 2 bases and J by 5 bases, and 15 bases separated the two germline ends. CDR3 sequence reads: CASSLFISSRTEAFF. In DNA, the CDR3 is TGTGCCAGCAGCTTATTTATTTCCTCCCGAACTGAAGCTTTCTTT.

The V gene is TRBV18, the J gene TRBJ2-2, with TRBD2 matching 9 bases. CDR3 length: 16 amino acids. V shed 1 base and J 5 bases; nucleotides not matched to a gene: 5. CDR1 and CDR2 from the germline V gene are KGHSH and LQKENI. CDR3 sequence reads: CASSPQGTSYTGELFF. As DNA, the CDR3 is TGTGCCAGCTCACCACAGGGGACTAGCTATACCGGGGAGCTGTTTTTT.

This clone has just one count. This chain uses TRBV18 with TRBJ2-3; a weak D match, TRBD1 (6 bases). CDR1 KGHSH and CDR2 LQKENI come from the germline V gene. This CDR3 is 15 amino acids long. Trimming took off 0 bases at V and 6 bases at J, with 13 bases between the two ends. Here the CDR3 DNA reads TGTGCCAGCTCACCACCCTGGGGGCTGGAGGATACGCAGTATTTT. As protein: CASSPPWGLEDTQYF.

This clone was seen a few times. At the DNA level, this CDR3 is encoded by other sequences in the same sample as well. The chain joins TRBV28 to TRBJ1-5, with D unclear. This CDR3 contains 13 residues. Germline lookup yields CDR1 MDHEN and CDR2 SYDVKM. The V end lost 6 bases, the J end lost 4 bases, and 10 bases lay between the germline ends. CDR3 nucleotide sequence: TGTGCCAGCAGACCTGACCGGAATCAGCCCCAGCATTTT. It codes for CASRPDRNQPQHF.

V is TRBV12-5 and J is TRBJ1-2; TRBD1 might be the D (5 bases). The V end was cut by 3 bases, the J end by 4 bases, with 12 bases between. The germline gives CDR1 LGHNT, CDR2 FRNRAP. This CDR3 has 14 amino acids. This CDR3 reads CASGFMGRGYGYTF. The CDR3 DNA sequence: TGTGCTAGTGGTTTCATGGGGCGAGGCTATGGCTACACCTTC.

The rearrangement links TRBV27 to TRBJ2-5; 8 nucleotides agree with TRBD1. The CDR3 contains 15 residues. With V trimmed by 4 bases and J by 4 bases, 8 bases remained unmatched. Per the germline V gene, CDR1 is MNHEY and CDR2 is SMNVEV (reference sequence). Here the CDR3 DNA reads TGTGCCAGCAGTTCGAGGACAGGGTCTGTAGAGACCCAGTACTTC. As protein: CASSSRTGSVETQYF.

The rearrangement uses TRBV28 and TRBJ1-2; D gene uncertain. The germline CDR1 and CDR2 sequences are MDHEN and SYDVKM. V was shortened by 7 bases and J by 4 bases, with 13 bases between the two germline ends. This CDR3 region has 13 residues. CDR3 nucleotides: TGTGCCAGCAACGTTGAGTCCAGCTATGGCTACACCTTC. Encoded protein: CASNVESSYGYTF.